The following is a T cell receptor beta chain sequence with its context. This sample was taken from a study of blood T cell repertoires in COVID-19. Turning to the study itself: Acute and convalescent COVID-19 samples came from the United States, Italy and Spain.

The CDR3 is 15 amino acids. Germline trimming cut 2 bases from V and 3 bases from J; bases unmatched to any gene: 2. Germline V gene sequence: CDR1 LNHDA, CDR2 SQIVND (reference sequence). Produced via immunoSEQ multiplex PCR; TCRdb's table is partial and in-frame only. The repertoire consists of approximately 68,000 clones, with around nine tenths occurring once and the leading ten covering around 13%. This receptor was taken from a woman aged 55-75 years with acute or convalescent COVID-19. The rearrangement links TRBV19 to TRBJ2-1, with 9 bases aligning to TRBD2. What was sequenced was peripheral blood. CDR3 sequence reads: CASSITSGFYNEQFF. In nucleotides, the CDR3 is TGTGCCAGTAGTATAACTAGCGGGTTCTACAATGAGCAGTTCTTC.